This T cell receptor beta chain derives from a study of cytomegalovirus exposure and HLA in healthy donors. Overall study findings and caveats: Cytomegalovirus association was assigned to approximately 160 TCR beta chains. First-cohort TCR clusters were later found to tend to co-occur in the 90 to 150 validation repertoires.

Profiled with immunoSEQ multiplex PCR; TCRdb holds only in-frame clones, not every one. The profile shows a few hundred thousand clones, 86% of them singletons. Separation from the roughly 700-subject first cohort characterized the approximately 120-subject validation cohort, to which the donors belonged. On this clone itself: The antigen is unknown.

The source is a woman between 18 and 29 years old in good health and CMV-seronegative. Sequencing used PBMCs.

Here the CDR3 DNA reads TGCGCCAGCAGCCAAGGACGGACTAGCGGGGGGAGCACAGATACGCAGTATTTT. It is translated as CASSQGRTSGGSTDTQYF. This chain uses TRBV4-3 with TRBJ2-3; the match to TRBD2 covers 14 bases. V dropped 1 base and J dropped 0; count of bases not matched to a gene: 3. CDR1 and CDR2 from the germline V gene are LGHNA and YSLEER. The CDR3 spans 18 residues.